The 32 T cell receptor beta chains reported below all come from one sample, sequenced in a study of blood T cell repertoires in COVID-19 (TCRdb year 2020). The receptor library was made with the immunoSEQ multiplex PCR assay. TCRdb took over this immuneACCESS table, retaining in-frame rearrangements with V and J assigned. Such tables are incomplete; in checked studies, under half of the missing clones stem from an unresolved V gene, and the remainder is unexplained. This sample holds under 350,000 clones; 86% were observed only once. About 4.2% of the sample belongs to the ten largest clones. The specimen was PBMCs or T cells enriched from blood (not recorded which). Every receptor here comes from a man younger than 45 who had recovered from COVID-19.

J is TRBJ1-1 and V is TRBV5-8; TRBD1 matches 7 bases. This CDR3 region has 14 residues. V was pared by 3 bases and J by 4 bases, with 6 bases of the junction left unmatched. Germline V gives CDR1 SGHTS, CDR2 YDEGEE. The CDR3 DNA sequence: TGTGCCAGCAGCTGGCAGGGGGGTGGCACTGAAGCTTTCTTT. Translation: CASSWQGGGTEAFF. Together with reference TRBV5-8 and TRBJ1-1, the CDR3 gives the full variable domain: EAGVTQSPTHLIKTRGQQATLRCSPISGHTSVYWYQQALGLGLQFLLWYDEGEERNRGNFPPRFSGRQFPNYSSELNVNALELEDSALYLCASSWQGGGTEAFFGQGTRLTVV.

The chain carries TRBV3-1 (or the pseudogene TRBV3-2) and TRBJ2-7, with D hard to call. The V and J ends lost 5 bases and 3 bases respectively, with 11 bases between them. The CDR3 is 13 residues long. Germline assignment: CDR1 LGHDT and CDR2 YNNKEL (reference sequence). The CDR3 loop is CASSYLRHYEQYF. The CDR3 DNA reads TGTGCCAGCAGCTACCTACGACACTACGAGCAGTACTTC.

This chain uses TRBV6-5 with TRBJ2-5; maybe TRBD2 (5 bases). The CDR3 consists of 15 residues. V was pared by 7 bases and J by 0 bases, with 15 bases between. CDR1 is MNHEY, CDR2 SVGAGI, per germline. CDR3 nucleotide sequence: TGTGCCAGCAACCCGGAGATAGCGTACCAAGAGACCCAGTACTTC. The encoded protein is CASNPEIAYQETQYF.

This clone has more than one count but fewer than ten. V gene TRBV14 combines with J gene TRBJ1-1; 10 bases agree with TRBD1. V was pared by 1 base and J by 1 base, with 3 bases of the junction left unmatched. This CDR3 comprises 16 residues. Germline V lookup: CDR1 SGHDN, CDR2 FVKESK. The CDR3 coding sequence is TGTGCCAGCAGCCAAGCGACAGGGGGCGCGAACACTGAAGCTTTCTTT. It specifies CASSQATGGANTEAFF.

The J gene is TRBJ1-2, the V gene TRBV5-6, with D unresolved. Germline V gives CDR1 SGHDT, CDR2 YYEEEE. V gave up 4 bases and J gave up 3 bases, with 16 bases separating them. The length of the CDR3 is 15 residues. CDR3 amino acids: CASSRAGGLDYGYTF. DNA for the CDR3: TGTGCCAGCAGCCGGGCCGGTGGACTAGACTATGGCTACACCTTC.

The chain employs TRBV5-1 and TRBJ2-6; weak D call: TRBD2 (7 bases). Germline loops: CDR1 SGHRS, CDR2 YFSETQ. The CDR3 loop spans 18 amino acids. Trimming took 0 bases from V and 0 from J, leaving 13 bases between them. The CDR3 here is CASSLEYRGASGANVLTF. The DNA for the CDR3 is TGCGCCAGCAGCTTGGAGTACCGGGGGGCCTCTGGGGCCAACGTCCTGACTTTC.

Here the CDR3 reads CASSAVTGGQPQHF. The CDR3 nucleotides are TGTGCCAGCAGTGCTGTGACAGGGGGTCAGCCCCAGCATTTT. The chain joins TRBV2 to TRBJ1-5, with 9 bases lining up with TRBD1. Germline CDR1 is SNHLY and CDR2 is FYNNEI. With 4 bases clipped from V and 6 bases from J, the junction kept 4 bases outside the gene matches. The CDR3 totals 14 residues. The variable domain in full, with the rest retrieved from reference TRBV2 and TRBJ1-5, is EPEVTQTPSHQVTQMGQEVILRCVPISNHLYFYWYRQILGQKVEFLVSFYNNEISEKSEIFDDQFSVERPDGSNFTLKIRSTKLEDSAMYFCASSAVTGGQPQHFGDGTRLSIL.

The V gene is TRBV5-4, the J gene TRBJ2-3; no reliable D call. Germline loops: CDR1 SGHNT, CDR2 YYREEE (reference sequence). There are 13 residues in the CDR3. V gave up 4 bases and J gave up 2 bases, with 8 bases separating them. CDR3 residues: CASSMLPTDTQYF. The CDR3 nucleotides read TGTGCCAGCAGCATGCTACCCACAGATACGCAGTATTTT.

The chain couples TRBV19 to TRBJ1-2; 9 bases line up with TRBD1. Per germline, CDR1 LNHDA and CDR2 SQIVND (reference sequence). The CDR3 contains 15 residues. V lost 4 bases and J lost 4; bases outside the gene matches: 7. The CDR3 protein is CASSNTGGVVYGYTF. As DNA, the CDR3 is TGTGCCAGTAGTAATACAGGGGGCGTCGTCTATGGCTACACCTTC.

This clone was picked up a small number of times. In nucleotides, the CDR3 is TGTGCCAGCAGTTTAAGGGGGTGGGAAGGAAACACCATATATTTT. Protein sequence: CASSLRGWEGNTIYF. V and J are TRBV28 and TRBJ1-3; maybe TRBD1 (6 bases). CDR3 size: 15 residues. CDR1 and CDR2 (germline): MDHEN, SYDVKM. The germline V and J ends were trimmed by 2 bases and 4 bases, with 12 bases remaining between them.

The chain joins TRBV27 to TRBJ2-2, with 7 bases that match TRBD1. V dropped 7 bases and J dropped 7; count of bases not matched to a gene: 12. The CDR3 extends over 15 amino acids. Looked up from germline, CDR1 is MNHEY and CDR2 is SMNVEV (reference sequence). The CDR3 DNA reads as TGTGCCAGCACCATCAGACAGGGTGGAATCGGGGAGCTGTTTTTT. It specifies CASTIRQGGIGELFF.

The J gene is TRBJ2-2, the V gene TRBV11-3, with D unclear. V was trimmed by 2 bases and J by 1 base, leaving 11 bases between them. The CDR3 length is 16 residues. Germline CDR1 and CDR2: SGHNT and YENEEA. The CDR3 sequence: CASSLSVTVNTGELFF. CDR3 nucleotides: TGTGCCAGCAGCTTAAGTGTGACTGTGAACACCGGGGAGCTGTTTTTT.

The chain is built from TRBV7-9 and TRBJ2-4, with D possibly being TRBD1 (6 bases). The CDR3 runs to 14 residues. Trimming left V 5 bases short and J 4 bases short, with 12 bases between. The germline gives CDR1 SEHNR, CDR2 FQNEAQ (reference sequence). The CDR3 is CASSADRLKNIQYF. The DNA for the CDR3 is TGTGCCAGCAGCGCGGACAGATTAAAAAACATTCAGTACTTC.

The genes are TRBV30 and TRBJ2-7; D call uncertain. This CDR3 is 13 amino acids long. The V end lost 5 bases, the J end lost 2 bases, and 13 bases lay between the germline ends. Per germline, CDR1 GTSNPN and CDR2 SVGIG (reference sequence). CDR3: CAWSDSTAYEQYF. In DNA form, the CDR3 reads TGTGCCTGGTCCGACTCGACGGCCTACGAGCAGTACTTC.

The chain carries TRBV18 and TRBJ1-6, with D perhaps matching TRBD1 (5 bases). The germline V gene encodes CDR1 KGHSH and CDR2 LQKENI. CDR3 size: 14 residues. V lost 2 bases and J lost 11, with 13 bases in between. In DNA, the CDR3 is TGTGCCAGCTCACCATCCCAGGGTCAGACACCCCTCCACTTT. The encoded protein is CASSPSQGQTPLHF.

The chain carries TRBV7-2 and TRBJ2-5, with 7 bases that match TRBD1. This CDR3 is 15 amino acids long. V lost 4 bases and J lost 5; bases outside the gene matches: 10. CDR1 and CDR2 from the germline V gene are SGHTA and FQGNSA. The CDR3 spells CASSSLGTAFETQYF. The CDR3 region has the DNA TGTGCCAGCAGCTCACTTGGGACAGCCTTTGAGACCCAGTACTTC.

CDR3 nucleotides: TGCGCCAGCAGCCCTTTTTTCACAGGGATCTCCTACAATGAGCAGTTCTTC. Protein product: CASSPFFTGISYNEQFF. The J gene is TRBJ2-1, the V gene TRBV5-1, with D perhaps matching TRBD1 (6 bases). CDR1 is SGHRS, CDR2 YFSETQ, per germline. This CDR3 region has 17 residues. Trimming removed 4 bases from V and 0 bases from J, with 17 bases in between.

CDR3 nucleotide sequence: TGTGCCAGTCAGGGCCACACTGAAGCTTTCTTT. The encoded protein is CASQGHTEAFF. The rearrangement links TRBV14 to TRBJ1-1; D possibly corresponds to TRBD1 (5 bases). The germline V and J ends were trimmed by 9 bases and 3 bases, with 8 bases remaining between them. This CDR3 region has 11 residues. CDR1 and CDR2 (germline): SGHDN, FVKESK.

V and J are TRBV7-9 and TRBJ1-2; D gene ambiguous. V lost 5 bases and J 2 bases, leaving 18 bases between the germline ends. Germline V gives CDR1 SEHNR, CDR2 FQNEAQ (reference sequence). This CDR3 is built from 16 residues. The CDR3 protein is CASSPLVFRENYGYTF. Here the CDR3 DNA reads TGTGCCAGCAGCCCCCTCGTGTTTCGGGAAAACTATGGCTACACCTTC. Full variable domain (outside the CDR3, taken from reference TRBV7-9 and TRBJ1-2): DTGVSQNPRHKITKRGQNVTFRCDPISEHNRLYWYRQTLGQGPEFLTYFQNEAQLEKSRLLSDRFSAERPKGSFSTLEIQRTEQGDSAMYLCASSPLVFRENYGYTFGSGTRLTVV.

This sequence joins TRBV21-1 and TRBJ1-2; the table names TRBD1, a call not compared with the DNA. TRBV21-1 is reported as a pseudogene. The CDR3 contains 17 residues. CDR3 bases: TGTGCCAGCAGCAAAGGGACAGCGAACCTTAATAACTATGGCTACACCTTC. It specifies CASSKGTANLNNYGYTF.

This clone was seen a few times. The chain employs TRBV6-5 and TRBJ1-1; 11 bases agree with TRBD1. V was clipped by 3 bases and J by 5 bases; unmatched bases: 8. Germline CDR1 MNHEY, CDR2 SVGAGI. The CDR3 contains 16 residues. CDR3 residues: CASSYRDRGLRTEAFF. Here the CDR3 DNA reads TGTGCCAGCAGTTATAGGGACAGGGGGTTGCGGACTGAAGCTTTCTTT.

The chain couples TRBV11-2 to TRBJ2-5; TRBD2 matches at 15 bases. Germline values: CDR1 SGHAT, CDR2 FQNNGV. This CDR3 spans 19 amino acids. The V gene end was trimmed by 0 bases and the J gene end by 5 bases; junction bases not matched to a gene: 10. CDR3 region: CASSLDLRTSGRAGETQYF. CDR3 nucleotide sequence: TGTGCCAGCAGCTTAGATCTGAGGACTAGCGGGAGGGCTGGGGAGACCCAGTACTTC.

The CDR3 protein is CASSSEDRGRYSNQPQHF. CDR3 coding DNA: TGTGCCAGCAGCTCCGAGGACAGGGGACGGTATAGCAATCAGCCCCAGCATTTT. The chain uses TRBV21-1 and TRBJ1-5; the DNA was not used to check the table's D call, TRBD1. TRBV21-1 constitutes a pseudogene. This CDR3 is built from 18 residues.

The chain employs TRBV29-1 and TRBJ1-6; 9 nucleotides agree with TRBD1. The V gene end was trimmed by 4 bases and the J gene end by 9 bases; junction bases not matched to a gene: 4. CDR3 length: 13 residues. Per the germline V gene, CDR1 is SQVTM and CDR2 is ANQGSEA. CDR3 nucleotides: TGCAGCGTTGGGGGACAGGGTGGTTCACCCCTCCACTTT. As protein: CSVGGQGGSPLHF.

This rearrangement joins TRBV4-1 to TRBJ1-4; perhaps TRBD1 as D (5 bases). The CDR3 runs to 17 residues. CDR1 and CDR2 (germline): MGHRA, YSYEKL. The V end was cut by 3 bases, the J end by 0 bases, with 14 bases between. The CDR3 DNA reads as TGCGCCAGCAGCCATCGGGGGGACGGGGCAACTAATGAAAAACTGTTTTTT. As protein: CASSHRGDGATNEKLFF.

The chain joins TRBV12-3 or TRBV12-4 to TRBJ1-2; possibly TRBD1 for D (6 bases). The V end was cut by 5 bases, the J end by 4 bases, with 8 bases between. The length of the CDR3 is 12 residues. For the CDR3, the DNA is TGTGCCAGCAGTCGACAGGTCTATGGCTACACCTTC. It encodes CASSRQVYGYTF.

This clone was counted only a few times. The chain employs TRBV2 and TRBJ2-2; possible D gene TRBD1, 6 bases. Deletions cut 8 bases from V and 2 bases from J, with 18 bases between. From germline, CDR1 is SNHLY and CDR2 FYNNEI. The CDR3 contains 16 residues. CDR3 DNA: TGTGCCAGCCTCGGCCGACAGGCATTAAACACCGGGGAGCTGTTTTTT. Amino acids: CASLGRQALNTGELFF. Supplemented by reference TRBV2 and TRBJ2-2, the full variable domain reads EPEVTQTPSHQVTQMGQEVILRCVPISNHLYFYWYRQILGQKVEFLVSFYNNEISEKSEIFDDQFSVERPDGSNFTLKIRSTKLEDSAMYFCASLGRQALNTGELFFGEGSRLTVL.

The chain recombines TRBV10-1 with TRBJ2-3; TRBD2 agrees at 11 bases. Trimming cost V 5 bases and J 1 base; bases outside gene matches: 2. The CDR3 extends over 15 amino acids. CDR1 is WNHNN and CDR2 is SYGVQD in the germline V gene (reference sequence). The CDR3 DNA sequence: TGCGCCAGCAGTCTAGCGGGGGGACGCACAGATACGCAGTATTTT. It codes for CASSLAGGRTDTQYF.

V and J are TRBV5-8 and TRBJ1-4, with 7 positions matching TRBD1. Germline assignment: CDR1 SGHTS and CDR2 YDEGEE. The CDR3 consists of 15 residues. The trim removed 4 bases at V and 0 bases at J, leaving 3 bases unmatched. The CDR3 loop is CASSRGTATNEKLFF. In nucleotides, the CDR3 is TGTGCCAGCAGCCGAGGGACAGCAACTAATGAAAAACTGTTTTTT.

The chain carries TRBV5-1 and TRBJ2-5, with 7 bases matching TRBD1. Germline V gene data show CDR1 as SGHRS and CDR2 as YFSETQ. The CDR3 consists of 14 residues. V shed 3 bases, J shed 2 bases, and the junction held 4 bases outside the gene matches. CDR3 nucleotides: TGCGCCAGCAGCTGGATGACAGGGCAAGAGACCCAGTACTTC. Its translation: CASSWMTGQETQYF. Full variable domain (missing parts from reference TRBV5-1 and TRBJ2-5): KAGVTQTPRYLIKTRGQQVTLSCSPISGHRSVSWYQQTPGQGLQFLFEYFSETQRNKGNFPGRFSGRQFSNSRSEMNVSTLELGDSALYLCASSWMTGQETQYFGPGTRLLVL.

The CDR3 region is CASSLAGSRGQVTGELFF. DNA for the CDR3: TGTGCCAGCAGCTTAGCGGGGAGCAGGGGGCAGGTCACCGGGGAGCTGTTTTTT. The chain combines TRBV7-2 with TRBJ2-2; 8 bases fit TRBD1. Germline lookup yields CDR1 SGHTA and CDR2 FQGNSA. V shed 0 bases and J 4 bases; nucleotides not matched to a gene: 10. CDR3 length: 18 amino acids.

This clone was observed once. The chain couples TRBV6-5 to TRBJ2-1, with D possibly matching TRBD2 (7 bases). V was shortened by 11 bases and J by 10 bases, with 21 bases between the two germline ends. Germline V CDR1 and CDR2: MNHEY, SVGAGI. The CDR3 covers 13 residues. Written as DNA, the CDR3 is TGTGCCGGGGGGGAACAGGGCCGTGGCGAGCAGTTCTTC. Its protein product is CAGGEQGRGEQFF.